This TCR beta chain comes out of a study of blood T cells in healthy people across ages. Background on the study: Template switching captured about one barcoded beta molecule per two T cells. Findings of the study overall: Calculation of diversity from one million T cells yielded estimates considered to be underestimates.

On this clonotype: Its antigen is unidentified.

For the second PCR, which ran for about 7 to 11 cycles, a sample-barcoded 5' primer and a J-beta primer mix were used. MiXCR was run by TCRdb on the 5' RACE reads, yielding one entry per CDR3 protein. The repertoire holds 800,000 to 1,000,000 distinct CDR3 sequences, with around 49% as singletons. The CDR3 runs to 15 residues. Trimming removed 2 bases from V and 5 bases from J, with 15 bases in between. Germline lookup yields CDR1 LGHNA and CDR2 YSLEER. Material for sequencing was blood. This receptor was obtained from a man aged 30 to 45 in good health. J is TRBJ1-1 and V is TRBV4-3; a weak D match, TRBD1 (5 bases). The CDR3, as DNA: TGCGCCAGCAGCCAAAACGCGGCTTGGGGGACTGAAGCTTTCTTT. Amino acids: CASSQNAAWGTEAFF.